These 19 T cell receptor beta chains originate from one sample sequenced in a study of graft-versus-host responses after intestinal transplantation. The assay was immunoSEQ multiplex PCR, and TCRdb's table has in-frame clones only and misses some. The repertoire holds roughly 120,000 clones, around 93% seen once, with less than 0.55% in the top ten. These receptors' antigens are unknown. The sequences come from unstimulated CD8+ T cells sorted from spleen or lymph node cells, collected before intestinal transplant. The receptors shown here come from a human donor who received an intestinal transplant.

The V and J genes are TRBV28 and TRBJ2-7, with 7 bases matching TRBD1. Germline CDR1 MDHEN, CDR2 SYDVKM. The junction had 6 bases not matched to a gene; V was cut back by 4 bases and J by 0 bases. CDR3 length: 15 residues. The CDR3 region has the DNA TGTGCCAGCAGTTCTATCCGGGACAGCTCCTACGAGCAGTACTTC. Its translation: CASSSIRDSSYEQYF. The complete variable domain, with remaining parts taken from reference TRBV28 and TRBJ2-7, reads DVKVTQSSRYLVKRTGEKVFLECVQDMDHENMFWYRQDPGLGLRLIYFSYDVKMKEKGDIPEGYSVSREKKERFSLILESASTNQTSMYLCASSSIRDSSYEQYFGPGTRLTVT.

A single count supports this clone. The J gene is TRBJ2-1, the V gene TRBV5-1; maybe TRBD2 (5 bases). Trimming pared 2 bases from V and 10 bases from J, leaving 7 bases between. This CDR3 comprises 11 residues. Germline V CDR1 and CDR2: SGHRS, YFSETQ. The CDR3 region has the DNA TGCGCCAGCAGCTTTAGGGAGGAGCAGTTCTTC. Its translation: CASSFREEQFF. Full variable domain (rest looked up from reference TRBV5-1 and TRBJ2-1): KAGVTQTPRYLIKTRGQQVTLSCSPISGHRSVSWYQQTPGQGLQFLFEYFSETQRNKGNFPGRFSGRQFSNSRSEMNVSTLELGDSALYLCASSFREEQFFGPGTRLTVL.

The V and J genes are TRBV11-2 and TRBJ2-5; TRBD1 agrees at 10 bases. This CDR3 comprises 15 residues. The J segment lost 4 bases and the V segment lost 1 base, leaving 3 bases of the junction unmatched. Germline CDR1 is SGHAT and CDR2 is FQNNGV. CDR3 sequence: CASSLGRTGGETQYF. CDR3 sequence (DNA): TGTGCCAGCAGCTTAGGACGGACAGGGGGAGAGACCCAGTACTTC.

The chain uses TRBV27 and TRBJ2-7; TRBD2 matches 12 bases. This CDR3 is built from 15 residues. CDR1 and CDR2 (germline): MNHEY, SMNVEV (reference sequence). J lost 3 bases, V lost 2 bases, and 2 bases had no gene match. CDR3 DNA: TGTGCCAGCAGTTTAGCGGGACTAGCGGGCTACGAGCAGTACTTC. Translation: CASSLAGLAGYEQYF.

This chain uses TRBV5-6 with TRBJ2-7; D ambiguous. Germline V gene data show CDR1 as SGHDT and CDR2 as YYEEEE. V was cut by 3 bases and J by 5 bases, with 6 bases left in between. The CDR3 is 11 residues long. CDR3 loop: CASSSRDEQYF. CDR3 DNA: TGTGCCAGCAGCTCCCGGGACGAGCAGTACTTC.

This chain uses TRBV16 with TRBJ2-3, with 7 bases that match TRBD2. The germline CDR1 and CDR2 sequences are KGHSY and FQNENV. V trimming: 0 bases; J trimming: 1 base; junction bases outside the gene matches: 10. The CDR3 runs to 18 residues. This CDR3 reads CASSQSRWRESGTDTQYF. In DNA, the CDR3 is TGTGCCAGCAGCCAATCGCGATGGCGGGAGTCTGGCACAGATACGCAGTATTTT.

This clone was detected only once. The rearrangement joins TRBV6-1 to TRBJ2-1; tentatively, D is TRBD2 (5 bases). Germline values: CDR1 MNHNS, CDR2 SASEGT. With 1 base removed from V and 4 bases from J, the gap between germline ends came to 14 bases. This CDR3 has 16 amino acids. Here the CDR3 reads CASSEEDLAVYNEQFF. The CDR3 DNA sequence: TGTGCCAGCAGTGAAGAGGACTTAGCCGTTTACAATGAGCAGTTCTTC.

The V gene is TRBV27, the J gene TRBJ2-6, with a weak D call TRBD1 (5 bases). This CDR3 has 15 amino acids. Germline V gene lookup returns CDR1 MNHEY and CDR2 SMNVEV (reference sequence). With 5 bases removed from V and 0 bases from J, the gap between germline ends came to 8 bases. The CDR3 nucleotides read TGTGCCAGCAGTACAGGAGTCTCTGGGGCCAACGTCCTGACTTTC. Translated: CASSTGVSGANVLTF.

This chain joins TRBV5-4 and TRBJ2-2; tentative D call: TRBD2 (5 bases). Trimming removed 1 base from V and 7 bases from J, with 5 bases in between. Per germline, CDR1 SGHNT and CDR2 YYREEE (reference sequence). The CDR3 is 12 residues long. CDR3: CASSLTSGELFF. The CDR3 region has the DNA TGTGCCAGCAGCTTGACTAGCGGGGAGCTGTTTTTT.

This clone appeared a single time. The CDR3 DNA sequence: TGCGCCAGCAGCCAAGATGGGCCAATCACTGAAGCTTTCTTT. Its translation is CASSQDGPITEAFF. The chain recombines TRBV4-1 with TRBJ1-1; D call uncertain. CDR3 length: 14 residues. Germline V gives CDR1 MGHRA, CDR2 YSYEKL. Between the trimmed V and J ends, which lost 0 bases and 4 bases, there was a span of 9 bases.

This clone showed up just once. The rearrangement links TRBV12-5 to TRBJ2-3, with D unclear. Germline assignment: CDR1 LGHNT and CDR2 FRNRAP. The V end lost 2 bases, the J end lost 0 bases, and 12 bases lay between the germline ends. The CDR3 consists of 16 residues. This CDR3 reads CASGLYGRKSTDTQYF. The CDR3 bases are TGTGCTAGTGGTTTGTATGGGCGGAAGAGCACAGATACGCAGTATTTT.

For this clone: Other DNA sequences within the sample encode an identical CDR3. This chain uses TRBV6-5 with TRBJ2-7; 7 bases map to TRBD1. This CDR3 comprises 14 residues. Germline CDR1 MNHEY, CDR2 SVGAGI. Trimming removed 2 bases from V and 2 bases from J; junction bases left unmatched: 3. Written as DNA, the CDR3 is TGTGCCAGCAGTTACGGGCAGGGGGCCTACGAGCAGTACTTC. It codes for CASSYGQGAYEQYF.

The chain is built from TRBV14 and TRBJ1-1; D not certain. The CDR3 consists of 16 residues. The V gene's germline CDR1 is SGHDN and CDR2 FVKESK. Between the trimmed V and J ends, which lost 4 bases and 1 base, there was a span of 16 bases. CDR3 protein: CASSPRTGKTNTEAFF. CDR3 DNA sequence: TGTGCCAGCAGCCCCCGGACGGGGAAGACGAACACTGAAGCTTTCTTT.

This chain joins TRBV5-4 and TRBJ2-2; D perhaps matches TRBD2 (5 bases). Germline V gene lookup returns CDR1 SGHNT and CDR2 YYREEE (reference sequence). Trimming removed 4 bases at V and 6 bases at J, with 13 bases between. The CDR3 loop spans 14 amino acids. The CDR3 DNA is TGTGCCAGCAGCAACCGAGTCGGGGCCGGGGAGCTGTTTTTT. Protein: CASSNRVGAGELFF.

V is TRBV4-2 and J is TRBJ2-1; TRBD2 might be the D (6 bases). CDR3 size: 16 residues. Germline CDR1 LGHNA, CDR2 YNFKEQ. V was cut by 4 bases and J by 5 bases, with 18 bases left in between. The CDR3 DNA reads as TGTGCCAGCAGCCCCCATGGACTACCAAGCAACAATGAGCAGTTCTTC. Its protein is CASSPHGLPSNNEQFF.

The chain carries TRBV13 and TRBJ2-3, with TRBD2 matching over 7 bases. Losses at the gene ends were 5 bases for V and 1 base for J; bases not matched to a gene: 3. The length of the CDR3 is 14 residues. Germline CDR1 and CDR2: PRHDT and FYEKMQ (reference sequence). The CDR3 nucleotides are TGTGCCAGCAGCCACCGGGAGGGCACAGATACGCAGTATTTT. This encodes CASSHREGTDTQYF.

The rearrangement links TRBV19 to TRBJ1-1; D gene uncertain. Trimming pared 3 bases from V and 1 base from J, leaving 18 bases between. Germline V CDR1 and CDR2: LNHDA, SQIVND (reference sequence). The CDR3 sequence is 17 residues long. The CDR3 region has the DNA TGTGCCAGTAGTATTGATGGGGAAATCAAGGAGAACACTGAAGCTTTCTTT. This codes for CASSIDGEIKENTEAFF.

The chain employs TRBV29-1 and TRBJ2-1; 15 nucleotides match TRBD2. Germline CDR1 is SQVTM and CDR2 is ANQGSEA. V shed 7 bases and J 0 bases; nucleotides not matched to a gene: 7. CDR3 size: 17 residues. The CDR3 reads CSGMGLAGGISYNEQFF. Written as DNA, the CDR3 is TGCAGCGGGATGGGACTAGCGGGGGGAATCTCCTACAATGAGCAGTTCTTC.

In its sample, this clone was seen once. The rearrangement joins TRBV6-5 to TRBJ2-1; tentatively, D is TRBD1 or TRBD2 (5 bases each). Trimming stripped 1 base from V and 6 bases from J, with 7 bases between. This CDR3 comprises 13 residues. Germline V gene data show CDR1 as MNHEY and CDR2 as SVGAGI. The CDR3 DNA follows: TGTGCCAGCAGTTACTTTGGGGGCAATGAGCAGTTCTTC. Translation: CASSYFGGNEQFF.